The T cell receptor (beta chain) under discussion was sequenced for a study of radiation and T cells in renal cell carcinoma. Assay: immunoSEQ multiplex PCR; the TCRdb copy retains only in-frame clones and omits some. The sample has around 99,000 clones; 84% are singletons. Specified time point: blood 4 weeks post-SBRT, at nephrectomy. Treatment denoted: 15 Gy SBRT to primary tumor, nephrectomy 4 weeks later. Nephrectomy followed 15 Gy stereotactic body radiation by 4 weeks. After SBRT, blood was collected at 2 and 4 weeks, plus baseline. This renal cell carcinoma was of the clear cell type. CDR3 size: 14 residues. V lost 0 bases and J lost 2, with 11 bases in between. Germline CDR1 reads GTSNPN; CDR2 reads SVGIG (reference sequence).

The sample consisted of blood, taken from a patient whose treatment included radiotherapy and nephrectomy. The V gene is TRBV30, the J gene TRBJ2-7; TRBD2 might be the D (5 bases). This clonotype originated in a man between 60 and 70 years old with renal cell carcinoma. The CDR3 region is CAWSVLSGPYEQYF. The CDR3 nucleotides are TGTGCCTGGAGTGTATTGAGCGGTCCCTACGAGCAGTACTTC.